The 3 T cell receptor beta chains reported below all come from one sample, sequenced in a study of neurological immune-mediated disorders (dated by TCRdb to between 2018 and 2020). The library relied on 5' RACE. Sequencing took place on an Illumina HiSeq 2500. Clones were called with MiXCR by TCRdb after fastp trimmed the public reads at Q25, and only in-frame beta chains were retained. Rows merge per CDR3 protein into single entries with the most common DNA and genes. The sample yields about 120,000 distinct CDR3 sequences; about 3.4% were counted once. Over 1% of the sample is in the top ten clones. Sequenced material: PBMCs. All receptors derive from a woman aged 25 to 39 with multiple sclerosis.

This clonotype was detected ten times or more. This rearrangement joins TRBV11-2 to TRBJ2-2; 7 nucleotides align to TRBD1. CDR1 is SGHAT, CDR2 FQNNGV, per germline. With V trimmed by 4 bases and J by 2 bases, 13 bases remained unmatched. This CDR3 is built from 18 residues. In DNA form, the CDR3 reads TGTGCCAGCAGCTCCCAGATAAACAGGGGCTCCAACACCGGGGAGCTGTTTTTT. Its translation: CASSSQINRGSNTGELFF.

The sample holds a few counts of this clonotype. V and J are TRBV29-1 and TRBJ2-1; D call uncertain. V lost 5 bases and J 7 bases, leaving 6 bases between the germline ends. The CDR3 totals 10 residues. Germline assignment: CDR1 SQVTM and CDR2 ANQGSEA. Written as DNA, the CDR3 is TGCAGCGTTCGTTTGAATGAGCAGTTCTTC. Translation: CSVRLNEQFF.

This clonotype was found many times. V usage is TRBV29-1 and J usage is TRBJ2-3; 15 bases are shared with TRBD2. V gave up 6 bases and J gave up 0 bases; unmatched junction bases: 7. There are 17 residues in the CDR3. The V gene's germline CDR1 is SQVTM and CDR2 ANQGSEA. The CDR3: CSVAGTSGGTSTDTQYF. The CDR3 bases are TGCAGCGTCGCCGGGACTAGCGGGGGGACTAGCACAGATACGCAGTATTTT.